The entry below describes one T cell receptor beta chain. Time point in this sample: pretreatment peripheral blood. The repertoire was sequenced with immunoSEQ multiplex PCR; TCRdb's copy has only in-frame clones and lacks some. The table includes about 130,000 clones, roughly 80% detected once. V shed 1 base, J shed 5 bases, and the junction held 7 bases outside the gene matches. The V gene's germline CDR1 is SGHTA and CDR2 FQGTGA. The CDR3 spans 16 residues. The data stem from a study of PD-L1 blockade in urothelial cancer. This chain connects TRBV7-3 to TRBJ2-3; 9 bases match TRBD2. Here the sequenced sample was PBMCs, taken around atezolizumab (anti-PD-L1) treatment. The sequence came from a man aged 45-65 years with urothelial cancer. The CDR3 sequence: CASSLSPLAGLDTQYF. CDR3 DNA sequence: TGTGCCAGCAGCTTAAGCCCCCTAGCGGGACTAGATACGCAGTATTTT. The variable domain in full, with the rest retrieved from reference TRBV7-3 and TRBJ2-3, is GAGVSQTPSNKVTEKGKYVELRCDPISGHTALYWYRQSLGQGPEFLIYFQGTGAADDSGLPNDRFFAVRPEGSVSTLKIQRTERGDSAVYLCASSLSPLAGLDTQYFGPGTRLTVL.